A selection of T cell receptor beta chains follows, all from one sample in a study of blood T cell repertoires in COVID-19. Generated by immunoSEQ multiplex PCR, the TCRdb table keeps only in-frame clones and is missing some. The sample yields over 100,000 clones, 84% seen once. Material for sequencing was PBMCs or T cells enriched from blood (not recorded which). Source of these receptors: a woman aged 30 to 39 who had recovered from COVID-19. The CDR3 runs from the conserved cysteine through the conserved F or W. A D gene is named only where the DNA matches it firmly. Size values are once, few and many counts, or a class for expanded clones, and some rows have none.

j_call | v_call | d_call | clone_size | cdr3_nt | cdr3_aa
TRBJ2-3 | TRBV4-3 | TRBD2 | - | TGCGCCAGCAGCCAAGATAGGCCTAGCGGGAATGCGCAGTATTTT | CASSQDRPSGNAQYF
TRBJ2-5 | TRBV5-1 | - | - | TGCGCCAGCAGCTTGTGGAGGGCCCCGGCCCAGTACTTC | CASSLWRAPAQYF
TRBJ1-1 | TRBV19 | - | - | TGTGCCAGCCAACAGGGAATAGCAGCGGACACTGAAGCTTTCTTT | CASQQGIAADTEAFF
TRBJ1-1 | TRBV5-4 | - | - | TGTGCCAGCAGCTTGACAGGGCGGTTGACTGAAGCTTTCTTT | CASSLTGRLTEAFF
TRBJ1-6 | TRBV6-5 | - | few | TGTGCCAGCAGCTTTACAGGTTCACCCCTCCACTTT | CASSFTGSPLHF
TRBJ2-1 | TRBV28 | - | - | TGTGCCAGCAGTATCACAGGGATAGGGACCTACAATGAGCAGTTCTTC | CASSITGIGTYNEQFF
TRBJ1-4 | TRBV6-8 | TRBD1 | - | TGTGCCAGCAGTTACTCTGGGACAGGTAATGAAAAACTGTTTTTT | CASSYSGTGNEKLFF
TRBJ1-4 | TRBV18 | - | few | TGTGCCAGCTCACCGCGAAAGAATGAAAAACTGTTTTTT | CASSPRKNEKLFF
TRBJ2-1 | TRBV4-3 | - | - | TGCGCCAGCAGCCGAAAAGGGGCTAGCGCCTACAATGAGCAGTTCTTC | CASSRKGASAYNEQFF
TRBJ1-1 | TRBV5-1 | TRBD1 | - | TGCGCCAGCAGCCGAGAAGGGGGCCTGGCGAACACTGAAGCTTTCTTT | CASSREGGLANTEAFF
TRBJ1-3 | TRBV10-2 | TRBD1 | - | TGCGCCAGCAGTGAAGGTGACAGGGGATTGTCTGGAAACACCATATATTTT | CASSEGDRGLSGNTIYF
TRBJ2-7 | TRBV3-1/TRBV3-2 | - | - | TGTGCCAGCAGCCAAGAACAGGAGCAGTACTTC | CASSQEQEQYF
TRBJ1-2 | TRBV24-1 | - | - | TGTGCCACCAGTGGAAGAGGGCGCTACACCTTC | CATSGRGRYTF
TRBJ1-1 | TRBV12-3/TRBV12-4 | TRBD1 | - | TGTGCCAGCAGGTCCTGGACAGGTGAAGCTTTCTTT | CASRSWTGEAFF
TRBJ2-3 | TRBV4-1 | TRBD2 | - | TGCGCCAGCAGCCAACCCTTACTAGCGGGAGGCACAGATACGCAGTATTTT | CASSQPLLAGGTDTQYF
TRBJ2-7 | TRBV6-5 | TRBD1 | - | TGTGCCAGCAGAAGGACAGGGAGCTCCTACGAGCAGTACTTC | CASRRTGSSYEQYF
TRBJ2-1 | TRBV10-3 | TRBD2 | - | TGTGCCATCAGTCCCACCGGACTAGCGGCCTCCTACAATGAGCAGTTCTTC | CAISPTGLAASYNEQFF
TRBJ2-7 | TRBV14 | - | - | TGTGCCAGCAGCCTGACAGGGAGGTTCACCTACGAGCAGTACTTC | CASSLTGRFTYEQYF
TRBJ2-7 | TRBV28 | TRBD1 | - | TGTGCCAGCAGCCTCCCCGGGACAGGTATCTACGAGCAGTACTTC | CASSLPGTGIYEQYF
TRBJ2-1 | TRBV7-2 | TRBD1 | once | TGTGCCAGCAGCTTAGGTACGACAGGGGTCTACAATGAGCAGTTCTTC | CASSLGTTGVYNEQFF
TRBJ1-2 | TRBV30 | TRBD1 | - | TGTGCCTGGAGTGTTTACCGGACAGGGAGCGGCTACACCTTC | CAWSVYRTGSGYTF
TRBJ1-4 | TRBV6-6 | TRBD1 | - | TGTGCCAGCAGGCCAGGGGGCGCGGGGGAAAAACTGTTTTTT | CASRPGGAGEKLFF
TRBJ2-1 | TRBV4-1 | TRBD2 | - | TGCGCCAGCAGCCAAGGACTAGCGGGCGGGAGCTCCTACAATGAGCAGTTCTTC | CASSQGLAGGSSYNEQFF
TRBJ2-2 | TRBV27 | - | - | TGTGCCAGCAGTTCGGGCCGGGAGAACACCGGGGAGCTGTTTTTT | CASSSGRENTGELFF